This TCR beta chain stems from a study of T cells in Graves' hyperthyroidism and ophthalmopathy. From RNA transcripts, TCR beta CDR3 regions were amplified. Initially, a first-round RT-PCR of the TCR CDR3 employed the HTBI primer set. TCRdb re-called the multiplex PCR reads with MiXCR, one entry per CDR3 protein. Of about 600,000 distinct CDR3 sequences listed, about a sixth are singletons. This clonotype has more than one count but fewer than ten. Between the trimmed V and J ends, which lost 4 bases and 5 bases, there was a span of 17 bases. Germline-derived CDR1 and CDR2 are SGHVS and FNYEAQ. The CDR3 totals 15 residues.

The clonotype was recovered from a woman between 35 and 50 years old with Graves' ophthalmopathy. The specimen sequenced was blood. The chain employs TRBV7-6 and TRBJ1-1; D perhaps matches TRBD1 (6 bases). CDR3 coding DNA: TGTGCCAGCAGCTCCCCACAGGGTGTGTTGACTGAAGCTTTCTTT. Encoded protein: CASSSPQGVLTEAFF.